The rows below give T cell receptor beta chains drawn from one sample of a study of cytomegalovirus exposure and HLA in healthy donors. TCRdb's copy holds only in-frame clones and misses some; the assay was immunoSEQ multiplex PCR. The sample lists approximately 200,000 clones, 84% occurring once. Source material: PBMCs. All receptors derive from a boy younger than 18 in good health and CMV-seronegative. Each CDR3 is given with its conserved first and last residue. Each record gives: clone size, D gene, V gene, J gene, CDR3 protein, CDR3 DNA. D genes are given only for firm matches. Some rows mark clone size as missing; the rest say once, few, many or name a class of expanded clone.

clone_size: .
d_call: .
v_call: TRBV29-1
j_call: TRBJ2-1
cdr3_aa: CSVLRLVRGDEQFF
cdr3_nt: TGCAGCGTTTTGAGGCTGGTACGTGGCGATGAGCAGTTCTTC

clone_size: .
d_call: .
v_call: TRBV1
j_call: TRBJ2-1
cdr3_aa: CTSSQGRGASYNEQFF
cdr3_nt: TGCACCAGCAGCCAAGGACGGGGGGCCTCCTACAATGAGCAGTTCTTC

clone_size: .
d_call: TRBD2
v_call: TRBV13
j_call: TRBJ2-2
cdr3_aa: CASSLQPVAGTGELFF
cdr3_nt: TGTGCCAGCAGCTTACAACCCGTAGCGGGCACCGGGGAGCTGTTTTTT

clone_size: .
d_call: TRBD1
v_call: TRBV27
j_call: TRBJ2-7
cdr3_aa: CASSFYPGQGYEQYF
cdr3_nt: TGTGCCAGCAGCTTTTATCCGGGACAGGGCTACGAGCAGTACTTC

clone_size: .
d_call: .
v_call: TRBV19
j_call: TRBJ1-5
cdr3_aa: CASMADSHEPQHF
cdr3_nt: TGTGCCAGTATGGCGGACAGCCATGAGCCCCAGCATTTT

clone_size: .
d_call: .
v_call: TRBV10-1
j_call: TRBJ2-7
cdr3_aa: CASSVEGAGHEQYF
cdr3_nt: TGCGCCAGCAGTGTGGAGGGGGCTGGACACGAGCAGTACTTC

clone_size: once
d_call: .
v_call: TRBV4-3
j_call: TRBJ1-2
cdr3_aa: CASSQNSDSLLYGYTF
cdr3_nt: TGCGCCAGCAGCCAAAATTCGGACAGCCTACTCTATGGCTACACCTTC

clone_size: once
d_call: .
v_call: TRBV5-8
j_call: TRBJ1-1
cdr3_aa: CASSFSENTEAFF
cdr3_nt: TGTGCCAGCAGCTTCTCAGAGAACACTGAAGCTTTCTTT

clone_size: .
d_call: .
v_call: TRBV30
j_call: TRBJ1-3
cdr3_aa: CAWSGAVSGNTIYF
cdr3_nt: TGTGCCTGGAGTGGTGCGGTCTCTGGAAACACCATATATTTT

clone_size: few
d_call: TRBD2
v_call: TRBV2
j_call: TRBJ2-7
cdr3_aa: CASTPLAGGPYEQYF
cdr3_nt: TGTGCCAGCACCCCCCTAGCGGGAGGGCCCTACGAGCAGTACTTC

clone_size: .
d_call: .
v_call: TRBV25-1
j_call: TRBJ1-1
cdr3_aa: CASSDLDGGSGNTEAFF
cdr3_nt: TGTGCCAGCAGCGACCTCGACGGAGGATCTGGAAACACTGAAGCTTTCTTT

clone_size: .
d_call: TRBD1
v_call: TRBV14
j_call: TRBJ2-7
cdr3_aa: CASSQGQGAFYEQYF
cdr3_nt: TGTGCCAGCAGCCAAGGGCAGGGGGCGTTCTACGAGCAGTACTTC

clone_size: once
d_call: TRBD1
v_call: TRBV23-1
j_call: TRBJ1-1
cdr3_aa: CASRMTGDTEAFF
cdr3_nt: TGCGCCAGCCGAATGACAGGGGACACTGAAGCTTTCTTT

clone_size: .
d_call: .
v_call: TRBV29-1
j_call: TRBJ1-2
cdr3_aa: CSVETPYGYTF
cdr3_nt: TGCAGCGTGGAGACCCCCTATGGCTACACCTTC

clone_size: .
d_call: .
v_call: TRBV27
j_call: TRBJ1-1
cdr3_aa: CASSLGRGSTEAFF
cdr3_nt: TGTGCCAGCAGTTTGGGCAGGGGAAGCACTGAAGCTTTCTTT

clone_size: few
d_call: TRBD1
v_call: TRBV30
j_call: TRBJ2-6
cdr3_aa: CAWKRTGQANVLTF
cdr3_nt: TGTGCCTGGAAGCGGACAGGGCAAGCCAACGTCCTGACTTTC

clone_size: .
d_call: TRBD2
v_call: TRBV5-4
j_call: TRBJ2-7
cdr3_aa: CASSPGGAIYEQYF
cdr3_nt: TGTGCCAGCAGCCCCGGGGGGGCGATTTACGAGCAGTACTTC

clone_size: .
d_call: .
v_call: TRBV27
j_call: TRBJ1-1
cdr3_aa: CASSSLLEGTTEAFF
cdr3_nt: TGTGCCAGCAGTTCGCTCTTGGAGGGGACCACTGAAGCTTTCTTT

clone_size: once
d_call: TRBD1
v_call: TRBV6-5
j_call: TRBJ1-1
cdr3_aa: CASSRPGTAEAFF
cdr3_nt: TGTGCCAGCAGTCGGCCCGGGACAGCAGAAGCTTTCTTT

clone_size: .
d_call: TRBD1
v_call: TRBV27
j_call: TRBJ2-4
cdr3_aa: CASSPTGLRGQNIQYF
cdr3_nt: TGTGCCAGCAGTCCTACCGGGCTTAGGGGGCAAAACATTCAGTACTTC

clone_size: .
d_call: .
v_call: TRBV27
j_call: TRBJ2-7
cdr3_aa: CASSLPPHEQYF
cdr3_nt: TGTGCCAGCAGTCTCCCCCCTCACGAGCAGTACTTC

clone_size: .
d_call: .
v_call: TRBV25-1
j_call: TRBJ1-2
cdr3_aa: CASSEGGVSDSLNYGYTF
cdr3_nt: TGTGCCAGCAGTGAAGGAGGTGTTTCGGACAGCCTCAACTATGGCTACACCTTC

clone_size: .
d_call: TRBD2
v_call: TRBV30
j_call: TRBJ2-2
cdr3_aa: CAWRALAGGPTGELFF
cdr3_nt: TGTGCCTGGAGAGCCTTAGCGGGGGGGCCAACCGGGGAGCTGTTTTTT

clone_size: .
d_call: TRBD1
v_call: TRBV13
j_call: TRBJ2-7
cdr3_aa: CASSLLQGGWEQYF
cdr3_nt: TGTGCCAGCAGCTTATTACAGGGGGGTTGGGAGCAGTACTTC

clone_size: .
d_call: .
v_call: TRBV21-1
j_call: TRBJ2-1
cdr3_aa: CASRTGLFYNEQFF
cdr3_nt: TGTGCCAGCAGAACGGGACTCTTCTACAATGAGCAGTTCTTC

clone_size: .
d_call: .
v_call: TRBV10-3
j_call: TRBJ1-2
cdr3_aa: CAISETGSSAYGYTF
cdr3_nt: TGTGCCATCAGTGAGACAGGTTCCTCGGCCTATGGCTACACCTTC

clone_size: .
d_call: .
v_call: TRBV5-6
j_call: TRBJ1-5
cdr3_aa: CASSLRDTRRNQPQHF
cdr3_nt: TGTGCCAGCAGCTTACGGGACACCCGGAGGAATCAGCCCCAGCATTTT

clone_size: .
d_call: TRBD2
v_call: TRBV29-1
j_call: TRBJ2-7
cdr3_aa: CSVTGTSEILTEYF
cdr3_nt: TGCAGCGTGACCGGGACTAGCGAGATCCTTACGGAGTACTTC

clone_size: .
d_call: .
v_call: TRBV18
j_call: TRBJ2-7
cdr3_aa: CASSDGDYEQYF
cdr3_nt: TGTGCCAGCTCAGACGGAGACTACGAGCAGTACTTC

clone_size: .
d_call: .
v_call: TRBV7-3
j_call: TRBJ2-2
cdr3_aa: CASSFSGGWIAGELFF
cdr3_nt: TGTGCCAGCAGCTTTTCAGGAGGGTGGATTGCCGGGGAGCTGTTTTTT

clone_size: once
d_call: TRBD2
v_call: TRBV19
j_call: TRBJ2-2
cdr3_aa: CASSPRTSRTRELFF
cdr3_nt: TGTGCCAGTAGTCCCAGGACTAGCCGTACCCGGGAGCTGTTTTTT

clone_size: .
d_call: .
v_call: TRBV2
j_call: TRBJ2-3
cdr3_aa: CASRRTDTQYF
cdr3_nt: TGTGCCAGCAGGAGAACAGATACGCAGTATTTT

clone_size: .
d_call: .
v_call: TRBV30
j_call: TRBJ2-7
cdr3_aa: CAWSVVPSGGYEQYF
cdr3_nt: TGTGCCTGGAGTGTCGTACCCTCCGGCGGTTACGAGCAGTACTTC

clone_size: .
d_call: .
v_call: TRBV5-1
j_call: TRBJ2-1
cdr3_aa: CASSYDGYEQFF
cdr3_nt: TGCGCCAGCAGCTACGATGGCTATGAGCAGTTCTTC

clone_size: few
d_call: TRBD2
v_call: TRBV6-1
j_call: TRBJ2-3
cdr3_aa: CANGAGDTDTQYF
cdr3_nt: TGTGCCAACGGGGCGGGGGACACAGATACGCAGTATTTT

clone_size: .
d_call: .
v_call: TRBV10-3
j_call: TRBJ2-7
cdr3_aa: CAIRTGNSNEQYF
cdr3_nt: TGTGCCATCCGGACGGGAAACTCCAACGAGCAGTACTTC

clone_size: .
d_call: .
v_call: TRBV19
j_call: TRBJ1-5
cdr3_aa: CASSLNNQPQHF
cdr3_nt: TGTGCCAGTAGCCTTAACAATCAGCCCCAGCATTTT

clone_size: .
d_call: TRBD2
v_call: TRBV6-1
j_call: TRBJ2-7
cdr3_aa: CASSPLAAGGYEQYF
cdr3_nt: TGTGCCAGCAGTCCCCTTGCAGCGGGAGGGTACGAGCAGTACTTC

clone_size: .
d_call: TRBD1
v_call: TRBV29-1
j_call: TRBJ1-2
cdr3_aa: CSVKGAPNYGYTF
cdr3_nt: TGCAGCGTAAAGGGGGCTCCAAACTATGGCTACACCTTC

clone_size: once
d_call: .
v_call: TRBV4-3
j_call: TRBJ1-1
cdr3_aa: CASSQSGGTTTEAFF
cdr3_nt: TGCGCCAGCAGCCAATCGGGAGGAACGACCACTGAAGCTTTCTTT

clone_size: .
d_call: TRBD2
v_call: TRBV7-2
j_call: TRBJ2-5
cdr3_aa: CASAVGGSQETQYF
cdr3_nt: TGTGCCAGCGCCGTGGGGGGGAGCCAAGAGACCCAGTACTTC

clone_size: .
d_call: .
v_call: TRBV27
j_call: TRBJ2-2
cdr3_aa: CASSPGIANTGELFF
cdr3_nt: TGTGCCAGCAGTCCAGGTATCGCGAACACCGGGGAGCTGTTTTTT

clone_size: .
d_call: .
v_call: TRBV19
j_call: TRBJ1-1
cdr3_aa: CASSILGGSEAFF
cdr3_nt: TGTGCCAGTAGTATTTTGGGGGGGTCTGAAGCTTTCTTT

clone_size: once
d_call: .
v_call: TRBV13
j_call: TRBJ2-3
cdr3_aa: CASSSQGTADTQYF
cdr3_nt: TGTGCCAGCAGCTCCCAGGGAACTGCAGATACGCAGTATTTT

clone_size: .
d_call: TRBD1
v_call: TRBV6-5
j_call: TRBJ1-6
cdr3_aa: CASSYSIRQGNSPLHF
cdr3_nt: TGTGCCAGCAGTTACTCCATCCGACAGGGCAACTCACCCCTCCACTTT

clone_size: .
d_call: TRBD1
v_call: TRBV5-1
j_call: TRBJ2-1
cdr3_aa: CASSLVGTGTRNEQFF
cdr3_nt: TGCGCCAGCAGCTTGGTTGGGACAGGGACGAGGAATGAGCAGTTCTTC

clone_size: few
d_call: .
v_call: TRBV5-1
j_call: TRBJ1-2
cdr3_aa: CASSLNDRLASFNYGYTF
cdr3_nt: TGCGCCAGCAGCTTGAACGACAGACTCGCTAGTTTTAACTATGGCTACACCTTC

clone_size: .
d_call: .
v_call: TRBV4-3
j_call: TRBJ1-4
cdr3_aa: CASSQERVLNEKLFF
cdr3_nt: TGCGCCAGCAGCCAAGAGCGGGTCCTAAATGAAAAACTGTTTTTT

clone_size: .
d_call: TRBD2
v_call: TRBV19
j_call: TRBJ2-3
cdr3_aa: CASRKGSGRSTDTQYF
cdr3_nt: TGTGCCAGTCGTAAGGGCAGCGGGAGAAGCACAGATACGCAGTATTTT

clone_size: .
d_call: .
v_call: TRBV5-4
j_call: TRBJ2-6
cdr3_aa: CASSLSFRAGANVLTF
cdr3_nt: TGTGCCAGCAGCTTGTCCTTCAGGGCTGGGGCCAACGTCCTGACTTTC

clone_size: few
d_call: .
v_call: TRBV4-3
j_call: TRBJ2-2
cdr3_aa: CASSPGTGLPNTGELFF
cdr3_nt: TGCGCCAGCAGCCCAGGGACTGGACTGCCAAACACCGGGGAGCTGTTTTTT

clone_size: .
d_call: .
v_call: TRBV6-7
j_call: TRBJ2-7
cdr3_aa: CASSLITGTFPYEQYF
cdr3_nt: TGTGCCAGCAGTTTAATAACCGGGACATTTCCCTACGAGCAGTACTTC

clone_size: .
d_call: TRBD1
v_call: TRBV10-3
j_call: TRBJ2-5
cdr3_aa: CAISLSRDRIQETQYF
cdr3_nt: TGTGCCATCAGCTTATCCCGGGACAGGATACAAGAGACCCAGTACTTC

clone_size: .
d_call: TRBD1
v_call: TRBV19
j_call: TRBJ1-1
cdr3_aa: CASSTGALIEAFF
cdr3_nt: TGTGCCAGTTCGACAGGGGCCCTAATTGAAGCTTTCTTT

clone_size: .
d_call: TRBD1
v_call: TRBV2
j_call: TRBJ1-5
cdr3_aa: CASSEWTGDNQPQHF
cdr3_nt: TGTGCCAGCAGTGAGTGGACAGGGGACAATCAGCCCCAGCATTTT